These 23 T cell receptor beta chains were all obtained from the same sample, sequenced in a study of T cell clones after liver transplantation (dated by TCRdb to the late 2010s). The library relied on the immunoSEQ multiplex PCR assay. Entries here come from immuneACCESS through TCRdb and include only in-frame sequences with V and J called. Some clones fail to appear in such tables; in the studies checked, an unresolved V gene covers under half of the shortfall, and the cause of the remainder is unknown. This sample is represented by tens of thousands of clones; about 82% of them were singletons. Together, the top ten hold less than 0.6% of the sample. The sequencing here drew on CD4+ T cells from blood, taken 46 months after liver transplant. These receptors all stem from a human patient who received a liver transplant. Following transplantation, T cells from the graft donor may be among those present.

A remark on this clone: Different DNA sequences within this sample yield the same CDR3. The CDR3 here is CASSPQLGVYTF. For the CDR3, the DNA is TGTGCCAGCAGCCCCCAACTAGGGGTCTACACCTTC. V is TRBV9 and J is TRBJ1-2; a possible D gene is TRBD1 (5 bases). V lost 4 bases and J 10 bases, leaving 14 bases between the germline ends. This CDR3 spans 12 amino acids. Germline-derived CDR1 and CDR2 are SGDLS and YYNGEE.

This clone has only a few counts. At the DNA level, this CDR3 is encoded by other sequences in the same sample as well. This chain connects TRBV10-3 to TRBJ2-2; tentative D call: TRBD1 (6 bases). This CDR3 has 14 residues. V was clipped by 9 bases and J by 2 bases, with 13 bases between them. Germline assignment: CDR1 ENHRY and CDR2 SYGVKD. CDR3 residues: CAIRTASNTGELFF. The CDR3 nucleotides read TGTGCCATTCGGACAGCCTCTAACACCGGGGAGCTGTTTTTT.

Comments on this clone: A junction boundary mismatches the germline segment, possibly from a read error. This chain links TRBV6-1 with TRBJ2-5; D remains ambiguous. The length of the CDR3 is 14 residues. Germline loops: CDR1 MNHNS, CDR2 SASEGT. This CDR3 reads CASSELLDQETQYF. Written as DNA, the CDR3 is TGTGCCAGCAGTGAGTTACTTGACCAGGAGACCCAGTACTTC.

The rearrangement links TRBV19 to TRBJ1-4; D gene ambiguous. Germline V lookup: CDR1 LNHDA, CDR2 SQIVND (reference sequence). This CDR3 contains 15 residues. V lost 7 bases and J 0 bases, leaving 12 bases between the germline ends. The CDR3 here is CASTRRPATNEKLFF. In nucleotides, the CDR3 is TGTGCCAGTACCCGTAGGCCTGCAACTAATGAAAAACTGTTTTTT. Drawing the rest from reference TRBV19 and TRBJ1-4, the complete variable domain is DGGITQSPKYLFRKEGQNVTLSCEQNLNHDAMYWYRQDPGQGLRLIYYSQIVNDFQKGDIAEGYSVSREKKESFPLTVTSAQKNPTAFYLCASTRRPATNEKLFFGSGTQLSVL.

The V call is TRBV15, the J call TRBJ2-7, with D possibly called TRBD1 or TRBD2 (6 bases each). V gave up 0 bases and J gave up 1 base, with 16 bases separating them. This CDR3 contains 17 residues. Germline-derived CDR1 and CDR2 are LNHNV and YYDKDF (reference sequence). The CDR3 sequence: CATSRDGRGHESYEQYF. CDR3 DNA: TGTGCCACCAGCAGAGATGGGCGGGGACATGAGTCCTACGAGCAGTACTTC.

The chain couples TRBV7-9 to TRBJ1-5; no definite D call. Between the trimmed V and J ends, which lost 2 bases and 3 bases, there was a span of 14 bases. This CDR3 spans 16 amino acids. The germline V gene encodes CDR1 SEHNR and CDR2 FQNEAQ (reference sequence). The DNA of the CDR3 is TGTGCCAGCAGCTTAAGTTCTGGCAGAAACAATCAGCCCCAGCATTTT. Translation gives CASSLSSGRNNQPQHF.

This clone appeared a few times. The chain is built from TRBV18 and TRBJ1-2; possible D gene TRBD1, 5 bases. Per the germline V gene, CDR1 is KGHSH and CDR2 is LQKENI. The length of the CDR3 is 15 residues. V shed 5 bases and J shed 4 bases, with 17 bases lying between them. The CDR3 reads CASSSLPTGGYGYTF. The CDR3 DNA sequence: TGTGCCAGCTCATCTCTCCCTACAGGAGGCTATGGCTACACCTTC.

This chain links TRBV7-2 with TRBJ2-7; perhaps TRBD2 as D (6 bases). Per the germline V gene, CDR1 is SGHTA and CDR2 is FQGNSA. This CDR3 contains 15 residues. The ends were cut back, 3 bases at V and 3 bases at J, with 15 bases in the middle. Here the CDR3 DNA reads TGTGCCAGCAGCTTTTTTAGCGGTCTTGTCTACGAGCAGTACTTC. It translates to CASSFFSGLVYEQYF.

The CDR3 coding sequence is TGTGCCAGCAGCTATGGTAGCGGGAGGGCCGGCACCGGGGAGCTGTTTTTT. It is translated as CASSYGSGRAGTGELFF. The chain carries TRBV7-9 and TRBJ2-2, with 11 bases identical to TRBD2. V shed 4 bases, J shed 4 bases, and the junction held 8 bases outside the gene matches. Germline CDR1 is SEHNR and CDR2 is FQNEAQ (reference sequence). The CDR3 consists of 17 residues.

This clone was observed a single time. This chain links TRBV18 with TRBJ1-5, with D possibly TRBD1 on 6 matching bases. V was pared by 4 bases and J by 3 bases, with 10 bases between. Germline values: CDR1 KGHSH, CDR2 LQKENI. The CDR3 is 14 residues long. CDR3 sequence (DNA): TGTGCCAGCTCACAAGACAGGTACAATCAGCCCCAGCATTTT. This codes for CASSQDRYNQPQHF. The full variable domain, in which reference TRBV18 and TRBJ1-5 provide the parts outside the CDR3, is NAGVMQNPRHLVRRRGQEARLRCSPMKGHSHVYWYRQLPEEGLKFMVYLQKENIIDESGMPKERFSAEFPKEGPSILRIQQVVRGDSAAYFCASSQDRYNQPQHFGDGTRLSIL.

The chain links TRBV10-2 to TRBJ2-3; D perhaps matches TRBD1 (6 bases). From germline, CDR1 is WSHSY and CDR2 SAAADI. CDR3 length: 16 amino acids. V shed 2 bases and J shed 4 bases, with 16 bases lying between them. The CDR3 DNA reads as TGCGCCAGCAGTGAGAGAAGGGGGTCATGGCCAGATACGCAGTATTTT. This codes for CASSERRGSWPDTQYF.

The gene calls are TRBV28 and TRBJ2-3, with 7 positions matching TRBD2. Germline V CDR1 and CDR2: MDHEN, SYDVKM. Trimming removed 5 bases from V and 0 bases from J; junction bases left unmatched: 5. This CDR3 spans 15 amino acids. CDR3 sequence: CASSPLAASTDTQYF. The CDR3 DNA reads as TGTGCCAGCAGTCCCCTAGCGGCTAGCACAGATACGCAGTATTTT.

The V call is TRBV5-1, the J call TRBJ2-6, with 7 bases aligning to TRBD1. Germline CDR1 and CDR2: SGHRS and YFSETQ. V dropped 0 bases and J dropped 3; count of bases not matched to a gene: 6. This CDR3 is built from 17 residues. In DNA form, the CDR3 reads TGCGCCAGCAGCTTGGTAACACAGGGGAATGGGGCCAACGTCCTGACTTTC. Amino acid sequence: CASSLVTQGNGANVLTF.

V gene TRBV28 combines with J gene TRBJ2-1; D unresolved. The V gene's germline CDR1 is MDHEN and CDR2 SYDVKM. V gave up 6 bases and J gave up 5 bases, with 5 bases separating them. The CDR3 runs 11 residues. CDR3 DNA: TGTGCCAGCAGAAGGAACAATGAGCAGTTCTTC. Residues: CASRRNNEQFF.

The CDR3 bases are TGTGCCAGCAAAGGCATCTATGGCTACACCTTC. Protein sequence: CASKGIYGYTF. The V gene is TRBV6-4, the J gene TRBJ1-2, with unresolved D. Between the trimmed V and J ends, which lost 7 bases and 4 bases, there was a span of 7 bases. In germline, CDR1 is MRHNA, CDR2 SNTAGT. The CDR3 is made up of 11 amino acids.

The chain uses TRBV30 and TRBJ2-1; D tentatively fits TRBD1 or TRBD2 (6 bases each). Trimming cost V 2 bases and J 6 bases, with 29 bases left between them. The CDR3 sequence is 19 residues long. Germline CDR1 reads GTSNPN; CDR2 reads SVGIG (reference sequence). The CDR3 spells CAWSPLWGAGRLPLNEQFF. The CDR3 region has the DNA TGTGCCTGGAGTCCATTATGGGGGGCAGGGCGGCTGCCCCTCAATGAGCAGTTCTTC.

The V gene is TRBV10-2, the J gene TRBJ2-7; the D gene is possibly TRBD1 (5 bases). Germline loops: CDR1 WSHSY, CDR2 SAAADI. This CDR3 region has 12 residues. The ends were cut back, 1 base at V and 7 bases at J, with 8 bases in the middle. CDR3 sequence reads: CASSEFRQEQYF. Here the CDR3 DNA reads TGCGCCAGCAGTGAGTTTAGACAGGAGCAGTACTTC.

Remarks on this clone: This sample also contains other DNA sequences that code for the same CDR3. This CDR3 is CAWTGGETQYF. The CDR3 DNA reads as TGTGCCTGGACAGGGGGAGAGACCCAGTACTTC. The gene calls are TRBV30 and TRBJ2-5, with 7 bases aligning to TRBD1. This CDR3 contains 11 residues. The germline gives CDR1 GTSNPN, CDR2 SVGIG (reference sequence). V shed 4 bases and J 4 bases; nucleotides not matched to a gene: 0.

The V call is TRBV7-9, the J call TRBJ2-3, with D possibly matching TRBD2 (5 bases). This CDR3 spans 15 amino acids. V was cut by 4 bases and J by 8 bases, with 19 bases left in between. Germline V gene data show CDR1 as SEHNR and CDR2 as FQNEAQ (reference sequence). CDR3 sequence reads: CASSYGPNSGGTQYF. DNA of the CDR3: TGTGCCAGCAGCTACGGACCCAATTCTGGAGGTACGCAGTATTTT.

The rearrangement joins TRBV28 to TRBJ2-1; D unclear. Between the trimmed V and J ends, which lost 7 bases and 12 bases, there was a span of 13 bases. The CDR3 runs to 11 residues. CDR1 is MDHEN and CDR2 is SYDVKM in the germline V gene. CDR3: CASNEGLGQFF. The CDR3 nucleotides are TGTGCCAGCAATGAAGGGTTGGGGCAGTTCTTC.

The rearrangement uses TRBV7-9 and TRBJ2-1; no clear D. V was trimmed by 5 bases and J by 3 bases, leaving 8 bases between them. The CDR3 extends over 13 amino acids. The V gene's germline CDR1 is SEHNR and CDR2 FQNEAQ (reference sequence). CDR3 sequence: CASSLLIYNEQFF. CDR3 coding DNA: TGTGCCAGCAGCCTTCTAATCTACAATGAGCAGTTCTTC.

CDR3 sequence reads: CASSPMKKGKTNYGYTF. The CDR3 DNA reads TGTGCCAGCTCACCAATGAAGAAGGGGAAGACTAACTATGGCTACACCTTC. The chain uses TRBV18 and TRBJ1-2; a possible D gene is TRBD1 (5 bases). The germline V and J ends were trimmed by 2 bases and 0 bases, with 16 bases remaining between them. CDR3 size: 17 residues. Germline assignment: CDR1 KGHSH and CDR2 LQKENI.

This clone has only a few counts. The chain couples TRBV28 to TRBJ1-2, with D maybe TRBD1 (5 bases). The germline V gene has CDR1 MDHEN and CDR2 SYDVKM. CDR3 length: 14 amino acids. V gave up 3 bases and J gave up 4 bases, with 12 bases separating them. The CDR3 reads CASSFQDTFYGYTF. CDR3 DNA sequence: TGTGCCAGCAGTTTCCAGGACACCTTCTATGGCTACACCTTC.